The source of this T cell receptor beta chain is a study of T-cell memory formation after mild COVID-19. Study-level background: TCR clustering was largely donor specific.

Findings and caveats of the study: Among contracting clones, CD4+ were mainly CM/EM and CD8+ enriched in EMRA. Some clones that responded were present in memory (sampled pre-infection), which suggests cross-reactive memory joined.

Constant-segment primers and 5'RACE yielded cDNA libraries for TCR alpha and TCR beta, each carrying sample barcodes and UMIs. MiXCR, run by TCRdb on the 5' RACE reads, gives a single entry per CDR3 protein. The sample contains approximately 410,000 distinct CDR3 sequences, roughly a quarter of which appear only once. A word on this clonotype: The antigen is undetermined.

Germline V lookup: CDR1 LNHNV, CDR2 YYDKDF (reference sequence). This CDR3 is 17 amino acids long. Trimming shortened V by 3 bases and J by 1 base, and 18 bases separated the two germline ends. The source is an adult woman who had mild COVID-19 (a few samples of this study predate the infection). Cell type and time point are not known. This chain links TRBV15 with TRBJ1-1, with D hard to call. Sample: PBMCs or a T cell subset sorted from them (not recorded which). DNA for the CDR3: TGTGCCACCAGCAGGATTGGGGTGACGGTCCGGAACACTGAAGCTTTCTTT. Translation: CATSRIGVTVRNTEAFF. Together with reference TRBV15 and TRBJ1-1, the CDR3 gives the full variable domain: DAMVIQNPRYQVTQFGKPVTLSCSQTLNHNVMYWYQQKSSQAPKLLFHYYDKDFNNEADTPDNFQSRRPNTSFCFLDIRSPGLGDTAMYLCATSRIGVTVRNTEAFFGQGTRLTVV.